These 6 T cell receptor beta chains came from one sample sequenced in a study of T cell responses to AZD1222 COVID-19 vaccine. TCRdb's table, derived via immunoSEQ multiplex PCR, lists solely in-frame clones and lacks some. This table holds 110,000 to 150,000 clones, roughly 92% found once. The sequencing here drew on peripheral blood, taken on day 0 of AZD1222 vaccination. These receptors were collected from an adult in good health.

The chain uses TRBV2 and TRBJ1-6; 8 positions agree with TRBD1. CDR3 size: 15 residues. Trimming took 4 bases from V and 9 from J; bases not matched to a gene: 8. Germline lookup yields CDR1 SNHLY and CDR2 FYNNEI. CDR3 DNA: TGTGCCAGCAGTGTAGACAGGGGATATGGTTCACCCCTCCACTTT. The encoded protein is CASSVDRGYGSPLHF.

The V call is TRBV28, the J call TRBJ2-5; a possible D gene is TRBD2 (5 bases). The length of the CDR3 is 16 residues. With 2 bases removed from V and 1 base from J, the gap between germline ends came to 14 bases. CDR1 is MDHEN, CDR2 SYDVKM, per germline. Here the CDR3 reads CASSLSPRGTQETQYF. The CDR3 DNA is TGTGCCAGCAGTTTAAGCCCCCGGGGTACCCAAGAGACCCAGTACTTC.

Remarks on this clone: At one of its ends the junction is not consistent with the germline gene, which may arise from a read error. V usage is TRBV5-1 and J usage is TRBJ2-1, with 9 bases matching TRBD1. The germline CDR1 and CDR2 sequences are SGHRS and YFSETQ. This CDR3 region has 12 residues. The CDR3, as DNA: TGCGCCAGCAGCCATACCGGGACAGGGTGTATCTTC. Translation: CASSHTGTGCIF.

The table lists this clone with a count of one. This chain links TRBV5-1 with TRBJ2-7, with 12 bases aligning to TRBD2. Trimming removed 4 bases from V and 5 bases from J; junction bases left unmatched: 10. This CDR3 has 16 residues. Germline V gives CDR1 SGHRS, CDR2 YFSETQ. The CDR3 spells CASSPGELAGGHEQYF. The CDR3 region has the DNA TGCGCCAGCAGCCCTGGAGAACTAGCGGGAGGCCACGAGCAGTACTTC.

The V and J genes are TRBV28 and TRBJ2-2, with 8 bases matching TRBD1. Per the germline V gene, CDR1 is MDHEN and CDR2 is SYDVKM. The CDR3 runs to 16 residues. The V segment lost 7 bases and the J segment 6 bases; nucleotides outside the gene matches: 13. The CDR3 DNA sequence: TGTGCCAGCACCCTGGACAGGGCAAAAATCGCCGGGGAGCTGTTTTTT. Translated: CASTLDRAKIAGELFF.

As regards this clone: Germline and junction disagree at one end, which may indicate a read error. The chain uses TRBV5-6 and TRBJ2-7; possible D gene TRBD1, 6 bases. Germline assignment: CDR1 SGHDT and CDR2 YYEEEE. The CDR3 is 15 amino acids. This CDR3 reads CASSLDSLGSYEQYF. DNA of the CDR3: TGTGCCAGCAGTTTGGACAGTCTAGGCTCCTACGAGCAGTACTTC.